Shown below are 26 T cell receptor beta chains from a single sample sequenced in a study of T cells in Graves' hyperthyroidism and ophthalmopathy. RNA transcripts served as the template for amplifying TCR beta CDR3 regions. HTBI primers drove first-round RT-PCR of the TCR CDR3. From the multiplex PCR reads, TCRdb called clonotypes with MiXCR, one entry per CDR3 protein. The table includes fewer than 110,000 distinct CDR3 sequences, about a sixth detected once. The specimen was blood. The receptors were gathered from a woman aged 45-65 years with Graves' hyperthyroidism.

This clonotype came up many times. J is TRBJ2-1 and V is TRBV11-1; D gene unclear. CDR3 length equals 16 residues. The V and J ends lost 5 bases and 4 bases respectively, with 18 bases between them. Germline CDR1 is SGHAT and CDR2 is FQDESV (reference sequence). Here the CDR3 DNA reads TGTGCCAGCAGCCCCCTAGGGCAGATACTTTACAATGAGCAGTTCTTC. Amino acids: CASSPLGQILYNEQFF.

Ten or more counts support this clonotype. This chain uses TRBV12-3 or TRBV12-4 with TRBJ2-5, with D uncertain. V was trimmed by 3 bases and J by 5 bases, leaving 16 bases between them. The CDR3 runs 15 residues. The CDR3 region is CASSLAGPASETQYF. The CDR3 coding sequence is TGTGCCAGCAGTTTGGCAGGTCCTGCTTCGGAGACCCAGTACTTC.

The V gene is TRBV5-4, the J gene TRBJ2-3, with 9 bases lining up with TRBD2. CDR1 SGHNT and CDR2 YYREEE come from the germline V gene (reference sequence). This CDR3 spans 18 amino acids. The trim removed 1 base at V and 4 bases at J, leaving 13 bases unmatched. CDR3 sequence: CASSLKKVGGRAPDTQYF. The CDR3 region has the DNA TGTGCCAGCAGCTTGAAAAAAGTCGGCGGGAGGGCCCCAGATACGCAGTATTTT.

This clonotype appeared many times. The V call is TRBV27, the J call TRBJ2-3, with 7 positions matching TRBD2. In germline, CDR1 is MNHEY, CDR2 SMNVEV (reference sequence). Unmatched junction bases numbered 7, after V lost 2 bases and J lost 5 bases. The CDR3 is 15 residues long. DNA of the CDR3: TGTGCCAGCAGTTTAGCGGGAGTAGGGAAAGATACGCAGTATTTT. Its translation is CASSLAGVGKDTQYF.

Ten or more counts support this clonotype. Here the CDR3 reads CASSLDPWGARTGELFF. The CDR3 nucleotides are TGTGCCAGCAGCTTGGACCCCTGGGGGGCGCGAACCGGGGAGCTGTTTTTT. J is TRBJ2-2 and V is TRBV5-5; the D gene could be TRBD1 or TRBD2 (6 bases each). This CDR3 comprises 17 residues. Trimming removed 0 bases at V and 5 bases at J, with 17 bases between. Germline loops: CDR1 SGHKS, CDR2 YYEKEE (reference sequence).

The chain combines TRBV20-1 with TRBJ2-7; unclear D gene. V lost 4 bases and J 7 bases, leaving 17 bases between the germline ends. CDR3 length: 13 residues. In germline, CDR1 is DFQATT, CDR2 SNEGSKA (reference sequence). For the CDR3, the DNA is TGCAGTGCTAATCAGCGCCCATGGGGAGAGCAGTACTTC. Its translation is CSANQRPWGEQYF.

This clonotype was detected many times. The chain links TRBV11-2 to TRBJ2-1; D gene unclear. CDR3 length: 12 residues. V lost 1 base to trimming and J lost 6 bases, with 4 bases between them. In germline, CDR1 is SGHAT, CDR2 FQNNGV. This CDR3 reads CASSLVVNEQFF. The DNA for the CDR3 is TGTGCCAGCAGCTTAGTGGTCAATGAGCAGTTCTTC.

This clonotype was found many times. The chain uses TRBV12-3 or TRBV12-4 and TRBJ2-1; TRBD2 agrees at 12 bases. The CDR3 spans 16 residues. V lost 6 bases to trimming and J lost 5 bases; unmatched junction nucleotides: 8. Written as DNA, the CDR3 is TGTGCCAGCAGCCCATCGGGACTAGCGGGCAACAATGAGCAGTTCTTC. Translating gives CASSPSGLAGNNEQFF.

This clonotype was seen ten or more times. The chain joins TRBV30 to TRBJ1-6; TRBD1 agrees at 10 bases. This CDR3 has 16 residues. Germline trimming cut 4 bases from V and 6 bases from J; bases unmatched to any gene: 9. Germline V CDR1 and CDR2: GTSNPN, SVGIG (reference sequence). CDR3 in amino acids: CAWTTYGDRGNSPLHF. The CDR3, as DNA: TGTGCCTGGACCACGTACGGGGACAGGGGTAATTCACCCCTCCACTTT.

A single count supports this clonotype. The chain uses TRBV11-2 and TRBJ2-5, with TRBD2 matching 10 bases. The CDR3 is 17 residues long. V gave up 2 bases and J gave up 4 bases; unmatched junction bases: 10. Germline CDR1 is SGHAT and CDR2 is FQNNGV. CDR3 loop: CASSLHRLAGDSETQYF. Written as DNA, the CDR3 is TGTGCCAGCAGCTTACATAGGCTAGCGGGAGATTCAGAGACCCAGTACTTC.

This clonotype occurred many times. V gene TRBV15 combines with J gene TRBJ1-4; D remains ambiguous. This CDR3 spans 15 amino acids. Trimming removed 4 bases from V and 0 bases from J, with 9 bases in between. Per germline, CDR1 LNHNV and CDR2 YYDKDF (reference sequence). CDR3 residues: CATSTGLSTNEKLFF. The CDR3 bases are TGTGCCACCAGCACCGGGTTATCAACTAATGAAAAACTGTTTTTT.

This clonotype was seen repeatedly, ten times or more. The gene calls are TRBV6-5 and TRBJ2-3, with TRBD2 matching over 10 bases. The germline CDR1 and CDR2 sequences are MNHEY and SVGAGI. Trimming cost V 2 bases and J 1 base; bases outside gene matches: 12. CDR3 size: 19 residues. CDR3 sequence reads: CASSYAGSGRARGTDTQYF. The CDR3 DNA sequence: TGTGCCAGCAGTTACGCGGGCAGCGGGAGGGCCCGTGGCACAGATACGCAGTATTTT.

There are many counts of this clonotype. The chain links TRBV6-1 to TRBJ2-7, with D possibly being TRBD1 (6 bases). The germline CDR1 and CDR2 sequences are MNHNS and SASEGT. The CDR3 totals 16 residues. Deletions cut 5 bases from V and 1 base from J, with 18 bases between. CDR3 sequence: CASSRSGTRRSYEQYF. The CDR3 DNA reads as TGTGCCAGCAGTAGATCCGGGACACGGCGATCCTACGAGCAGTACTTC.

This clonotype was seen a handful of times. This rearrangement joins TRBV4-2 to TRBJ2-2, with 11 positions matching TRBD2. Germline V CDR1 and CDR2: LGHNA, YNFKEQ. This CDR3 region has 17 residues. The V segment lost 0 bases and the J segment 3 bases; nucleotides outside the gene matches: 3. The CDR3 sequence: CASSQEALAGDTGELFF. The CDR3 bases are TGTGCCAGCAGCCAAGAAGCACTAGCGGGAGACACCGGGGAGCTGTTTTTT.

The chain joins TRBV2 to TRBJ2-7; D remains unclear. CDR1 SNHLY and CDR2 FYNNEI come from the germline V gene. The CDR3 is 13 amino acids. V shed 6 bases and J shed 3 bases, with 12 bases lying between them. The CDR3 spells CASRGIALYEQYF. As DNA, the CDR3 is TGTGCCAGCAGAGGGATCGCCCTCTACGAGCAGTACTTC.

In this sample, this clonotype turned up many times. The gene calls are TRBV19 and TRBJ2-1, with 8 bases aligning to TRBD2. This CDR3 comprises 16 residues. With V trimmed by 8 bases and J by 3 bases, 12 bases remained unmatched. The germline gives CDR1 LNHDA, CDR2 SQIVND (reference sequence). CDR3 residues: CASGNHGLASYNEQFF. The CDR3 nucleotides are TGTGCCAGTGGCAACCACGGACTAGCAAGCTACAATGAGCAGTTCTTC. The complete variable domain, with remaining parts taken from reference TRBV19 and TRBJ2-1, reads DGGITQSPKYLFRKEGQNVTLSCEQNLNHDAMYWYRQDPGQGLRLIYYSQIVNDFQKGDIAEGYSVSREKKESFPLTVTSAQKNPTAFYLCASGNHGLASYNEQFFGPGTRLTVL.

This clonotype was recorded at least ten times. This rearrangement joins TRBV20-1 to TRBJ2-5; possibly TRBD1 or TRBD2 for D (5 bases each). The CDR3 totals 12 residues. The V end lost 3 bases, the J end lost 4 bases, and 9 bases lay between the germline ends. CDR1 is DFQATT and CDR2 is SNEGSKA in the germline V gene (reference sequence). The CDR3 protein is CSASQRGETQYF. The CDR3 region has the DNA TGCAGTGCTAGTCAGAGGGGAGAGACCCAGTACTTC.

This clonotype was detected only a few times. The chain joins TRBV5-1 to TRBJ1-6; D remains ambiguous. The CDR3 sequence is 15 residues long. Germline loops: CDR1 SGHRS, CDR2 YFSETQ. V lost 4 bases, J lost 4 bases, and 12 bases lay in between. CDR3 DNA: TGCGCCAGCAGCCCCGGTGTCGGGTATAATTCACCCCTCCACTTT. This gives the protein CASSPGVGYNSPLHF. Full variable domain (rest looked up from reference TRBV5-1 and TRBJ1-6): KAGVTQTPRYLIKTRGQQVTLSCSPISGHRSVSWYQQTPGQGLQFLFEYFSETQRNKGNFPGRFSGRQFSNSRSEMNVSTLELGDSALYLCASSPGVGYNSPLHFGNGTRLTVT.

There are many counts of this clonotype. This chain joins TRBV5-1 and TRBJ2-2, with D perhaps TRBD1 (5 bases). Germline V gene lookup returns CDR1 SGHRS and CDR2 YFSETQ. The CDR3 contains 15 residues. Trimming shortened V by 7 bases and J by 0 bases, and 13 bases separated the two germline ends. The CDR3 spells CASGARTTNTGELFF. As DNA, the CDR3 is TGCGCCAGCGGTGCCAGGACAACGAACACCGGGGAGCTGTTTTTT.

Ten or more counts support this clonotype. This chain links TRBV28 with TRBJ1-5; D perhaps matches TRBD1 (6 bases). CDR1 is MDHEN, CDR2 SYDVKM, per germline. CDR3 length equals 18 residues. The V gene lost 5 bases and the J gene lost 4 bases, with 24 bases spanning the gap. CDR3 bases: TGTGCCAGCAGTAGATTAAACCCACCTAGGACAGATAATCAGCCCCAGCATTTT. Amino acid sequence: CASSRLNPPRTDNQPQHF.

This chain uses TRBV5-4 with TRBJ1-1, with D possibly matching TRBD1 (6 bases). Trimming took off 7 bases at V and 1 base at J, with 20 bases between the two ends. This CDR3 comprises 16 residues. The germline V gene has CDR1 SGHNT and CDR2 YYREEE (reference sequence). The CDR3 here is CASPEIPGDPNTEAFF. The CDR3 nucleotides read TGTGCCAGCCCTGAAATCCCAGGGGACCCGAACACTGAAGCTTTCTTT.

This clonotype was counted at least ten times. The rearrangement joins TRBV2 to TRBJ2-2, with TRBD1 identical over 10 bases. Trimming took 8 bases from V and 0 from J; bases not matched to a gene: 6. Germline V gene lookup returns CDR1 SNHLY and CDR2 FYNNEI. CDR3 length equals 16 residues. The CDR3 loop is CASGSGQGTNTGELFF. The CDR3, as DNA: TGTGCCAGCGGATCGGGACAGGGGACGAACACCGGGGAGCTGTTTTTT. The full variable domain, rest sourced from reference TRBV2 and TRBJ2-2, is EPEVTQTPSHQVTQMGQEVILRCVPISNHLYFYWYRQILGQKVEFLVSFYNNEISEKSEIFDDQFSVERPDGSNFTLKIRSTKLEDSAMYFCASGSGQGTNTGELFFGEGSRLTVL.

This clonotype was seen once. The V call is TRBV10-2, the J call TRBJ2-7; D possibly uses TRBD1 or TRBD2 (5 bases each). The CDR3 sequence is 13 residues long. Germline V gene sequence: CDR1 WSHSY, CDR2 SAAADI. Deletions cut 7 bases from V and 6 bases from J, with 16 bases between. The CDR3 DNA follows: TGCGCCAGCACCAATGGTGGGACGGGCGAGCAGTACTTC. This codes for CASTNGGTGEQYF.

This clonotype was recorded at least ten times. This chain connects TRBV30 to TRBJ2-4, with D possibly TRBD2 on 5 matching bases. The CDR3 totals 15 residues. Trimming shortened V by 2 bases and J by 0 bases, and 11 bases separated the two germline ends. CDR1 is GTSNPN and CDR2 is SVGIG in the germline V gene (reference sequence). CDR3 in DNA: TGTGCCTGGAGTAGCGGCAGGCTAGCCAAAAACATTCAGTACTTC. Its protein is CAWSSGRLAKNIQYF.

At least ten counts were recorded for this clonotype. The rearrangement uses TRBV20-1 and TRBJ2-5; 9 bases fit TRBD2. There are 14 residues in the CDR3. V lost 7 bases and J lost 5; bases outside the gene matches: 11. Per germline, CDR1 DFQATT and CDR2 SNEGSKA (reference sequence). The CDR3 here is CSGVGLAGHETQYF. The CDR3 coding sequence is TGCAGTGGGGTTGGTCTAGCGGGACACGAGACCCAGTACTTC.

This clonotype was recorded at least ten times. This chain links TRBV28 with TRBJ2-4; D might be TRBD1 (5 bases). V was cut by 1 base and J by 1 base, with 14 bases left in between. Germline V CDR1 and CDR2: MDHEN, SYDVKM. The CDR3 extends over 17 amino acids. As DNA, the CDR3 is TGTGCCAGCAGTTTATTGGTGGGGCAGGGCGCCAAAAACATTCAGTACTTC. Its protein is CASSLLVGQGAKNIQYF.